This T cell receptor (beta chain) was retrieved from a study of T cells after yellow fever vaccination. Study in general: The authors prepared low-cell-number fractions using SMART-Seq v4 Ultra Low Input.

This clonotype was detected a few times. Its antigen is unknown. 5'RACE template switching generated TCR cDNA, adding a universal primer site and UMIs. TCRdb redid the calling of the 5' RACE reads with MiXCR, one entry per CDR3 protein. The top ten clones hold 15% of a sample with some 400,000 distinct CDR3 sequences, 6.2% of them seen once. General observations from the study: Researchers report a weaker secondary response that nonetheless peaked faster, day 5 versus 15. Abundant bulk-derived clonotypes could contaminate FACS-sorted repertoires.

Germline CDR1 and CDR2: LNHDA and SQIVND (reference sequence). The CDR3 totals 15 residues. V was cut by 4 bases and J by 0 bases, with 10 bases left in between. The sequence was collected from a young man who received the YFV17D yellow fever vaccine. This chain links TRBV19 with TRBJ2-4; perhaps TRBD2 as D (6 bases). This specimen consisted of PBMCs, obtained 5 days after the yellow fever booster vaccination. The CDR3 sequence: CASSTGGKAKNIQYF. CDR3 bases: TGTGCCAGTAGTACTGGGGGGAAAGCCAAAAACATTCAGTACTTC.